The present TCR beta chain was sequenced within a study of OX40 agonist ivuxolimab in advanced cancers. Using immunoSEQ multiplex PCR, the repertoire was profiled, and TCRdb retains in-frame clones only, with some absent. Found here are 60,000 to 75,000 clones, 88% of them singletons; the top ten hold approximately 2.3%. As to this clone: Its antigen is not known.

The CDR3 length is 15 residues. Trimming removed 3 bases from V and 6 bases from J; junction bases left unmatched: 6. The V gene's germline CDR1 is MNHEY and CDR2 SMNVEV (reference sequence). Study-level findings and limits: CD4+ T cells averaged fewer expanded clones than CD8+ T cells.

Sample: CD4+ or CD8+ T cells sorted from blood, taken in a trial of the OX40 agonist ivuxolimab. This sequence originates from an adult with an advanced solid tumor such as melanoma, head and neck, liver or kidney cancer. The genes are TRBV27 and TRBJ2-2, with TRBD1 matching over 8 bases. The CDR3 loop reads CASSFSQGASGELFF. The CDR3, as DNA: TGTGCCAGCAGTTTTTCGCAGGGGGCATCCGGGGAGCTGTTTTTT.